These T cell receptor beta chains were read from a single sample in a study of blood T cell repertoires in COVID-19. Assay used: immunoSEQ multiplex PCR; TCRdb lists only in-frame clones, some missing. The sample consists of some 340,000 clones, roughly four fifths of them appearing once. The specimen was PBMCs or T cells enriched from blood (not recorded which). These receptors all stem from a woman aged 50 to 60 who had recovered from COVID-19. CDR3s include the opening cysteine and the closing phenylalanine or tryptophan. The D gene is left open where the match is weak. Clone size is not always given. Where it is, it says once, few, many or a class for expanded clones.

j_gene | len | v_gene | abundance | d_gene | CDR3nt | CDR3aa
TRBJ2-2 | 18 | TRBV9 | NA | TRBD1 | TGTGCCAGCAGCACACGGACAGGTTGGGAAGGGATTGCCGGGGAGCTGTTTTTT | CASSTRTGWEGIAGELFF
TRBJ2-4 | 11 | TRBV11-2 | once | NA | TGTGCCAGCGGCCATGGGACTCCCGGTTCCTTC | CASGHGTPGSF
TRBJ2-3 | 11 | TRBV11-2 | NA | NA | TGTGCCAGCAGCCGAGGAGATACGCAGTATTTT | CASSRGDTQYF
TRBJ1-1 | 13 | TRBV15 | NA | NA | TGTGCCACCAGCCAGACAGCGAACACTGAAGCTTTCTTT | CATSQTANTEAFF
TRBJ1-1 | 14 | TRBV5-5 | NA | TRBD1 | TGTGCCAGCAGCGCCACAGGGGTGAACACTGAAGCTTTCTTT | CASSATGVNTEAFF
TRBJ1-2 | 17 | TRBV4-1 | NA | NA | TGCGCCAGCAGCCAGGCGACTCGGACTGCGGACAACTATGGCTACACCTTC | CASSQATRTADNYGYTF
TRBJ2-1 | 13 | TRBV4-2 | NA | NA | TGTGCCAGCAGCCGCGACTACGGACTAGAGCAGTTCTTC | CASSRDYGLEQFF
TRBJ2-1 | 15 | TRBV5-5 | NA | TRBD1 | TGTGCCAGCAGCTCGGGGACAGGGGATTTTAATGAGCAGTTCTTC | CASSSGTGDFNEQFF
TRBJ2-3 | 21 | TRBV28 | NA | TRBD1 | TGTGCCAGCAGTCCATTACTCCCAGGACAGGGGGCCGGTACTAGCACAGATACGCAGTATTTT | CASSPLLPGQGAGTSTDTQYF
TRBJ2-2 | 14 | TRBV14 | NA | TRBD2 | TGTGCCAGCAGCCTCCAACGGGGGGCCGGGGAGCTGTTTTTT | CASSLQRGAGELFF
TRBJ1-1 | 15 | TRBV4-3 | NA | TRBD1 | TGCGCCAGCAGCCCCAGGACAGGGGAGGGCACTGAAGCTTTCTTT | CASSPRTGEGTEAFF
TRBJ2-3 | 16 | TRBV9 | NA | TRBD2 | TGTGCCAGCAGCGGAAGACGGGGGGAATTCACAGATACGCAGTATTTT | CASSGRRGEFTDTQYF
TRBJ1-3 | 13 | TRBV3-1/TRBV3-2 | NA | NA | TGTGCCAGCGAACAGAGCTCTGGAAACACCATATATTTT | CASEQSSGNTIYF
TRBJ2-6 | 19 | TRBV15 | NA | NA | TGTGCCACCAGCAGAGATCTTAACAGGGGAGGCTCTGGGGCCAACGTCCTGACTTTC | CATSRDLNRGGSGANVLTF
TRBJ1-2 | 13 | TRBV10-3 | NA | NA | TGTGCCATCAGTGAGAGCCCGGGCTATGGCTACACCTTC | CAISESPGYGYTF
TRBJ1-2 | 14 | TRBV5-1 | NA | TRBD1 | TGCGCCAGCAGAGCAACAGGGGCCCCTAATGGCTACACCTTC | CASRATGAPNGYTF
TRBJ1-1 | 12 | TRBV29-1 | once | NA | TGCAGCGTTGGAGGATGGCAGGGTGAAGCTTTCTTT | CSVGGWQGEAFF
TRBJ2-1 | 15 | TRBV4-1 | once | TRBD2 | TGCGCCAGCAGGTCAGCGGGAAAGGGCTACAATGAGCAGTTCTTC | CASRSAGKGYNEQFF
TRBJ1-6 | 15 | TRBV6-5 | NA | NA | TGTGCCAGCAGTTTCCCGGGACACCCCAATTCACCCCTCCACTTT | CASSFPGHPNSPLHF
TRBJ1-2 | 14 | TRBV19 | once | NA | TGTGCCAGTAGTGTCAGGGGATCTAACTATGGCTACACCTTC | CASSVRGSNYGYTF
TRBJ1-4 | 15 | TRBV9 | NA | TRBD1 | TGTGCCAGCAGCCCCCGACAGGGTGTGAATGAAAAACTGTTTTTT | CASSPRQGVNEKLFF
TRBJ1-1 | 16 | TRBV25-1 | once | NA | TGTGCCAGCAGTGTATACGACAGCCTAATGAACACTGAAGCTTTCTTT | CASSVYDSLMNTEAFF
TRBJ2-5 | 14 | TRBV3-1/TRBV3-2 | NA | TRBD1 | TGTGCCAGCAGCCAGAACAGGGGGCCTGAGACCCAGTACTTC | CASSQNRGPETQYF
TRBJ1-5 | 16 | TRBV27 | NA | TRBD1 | TGTGCCAGCAGTTACCTGACACAGGGGGCAGGTCAGCCCCAGCATTTT | CASSYLTQGAGQPQHF
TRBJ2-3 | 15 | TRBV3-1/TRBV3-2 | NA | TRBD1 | TGTGCCAGCAGCCCCCGGGACAGGGGAACAGATACGCAGTATTTT | CASSPRDRGTDTQYF
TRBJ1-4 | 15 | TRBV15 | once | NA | TGTGCCACCAGCAGAGGGCGGGTAGGTGGTGAAAAACTGTTTTTT | CATSRGRVGGEKLFF
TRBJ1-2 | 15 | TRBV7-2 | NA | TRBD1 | TGTGCCAGCAGCCCTAGACAGGGTCCGAACTATGGCTACACCTTC | CASSPRQGPNYGYTF
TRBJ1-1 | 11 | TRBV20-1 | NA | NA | TGCAGTGCCGCACGAGACACTGAAGCTTTCTTT | CSAARDTEAFF
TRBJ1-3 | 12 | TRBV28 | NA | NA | TGTGCCAGCAGTTCGACAGTAAACACCATATATTTT | CASSSTVNTIYF
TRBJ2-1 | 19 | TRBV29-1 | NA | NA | TGCAGCGTTGAAGATCTAGCCCTACCCTTCATCAGCTCCTACAATGAGCAGTTCTTC | CSVEDLALPFISSYNEQFF
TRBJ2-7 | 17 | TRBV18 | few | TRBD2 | TGTGCCAGCTCTAAATCCGGGACTAGCGGGAGTTTGTACGAGCAGTACTTC | CASSKSGTSGSLYEQYF
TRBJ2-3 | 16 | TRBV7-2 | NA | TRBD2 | TGTGCCAGCAGCTTCGGACTAGCGGGAGACTCAGATACGCAGTATTTT | CASSFGLAGDSDTQYF
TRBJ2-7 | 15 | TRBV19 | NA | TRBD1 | TGTGCCAGTAGTCCCCCCGGGACAGGGTACTACGAGCAGTACTTC | CASSPPGTGYYEQYF
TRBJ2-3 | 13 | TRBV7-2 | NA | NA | TGTGCCAGCAGCTTAAATAGTCACGATACGCAGTATTTT | CASSLNSHDTQYF
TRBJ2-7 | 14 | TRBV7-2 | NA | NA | TGTGCCAGCAGCCCGCGAGGCTCAGTCTACGAGCAGTACTTC | CASSPRGSVYEQYF
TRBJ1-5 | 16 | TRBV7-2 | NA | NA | TGTGCCAGCAGTCCCCCCCCCGGGACAATCAATCAGCCCCAGCATTTT | CASSPPPGTINQPQHF
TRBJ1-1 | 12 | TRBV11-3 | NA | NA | TGTGCCAGCAGCGGGTACAGGGAGAGGGCTTTCTTT | CASSGYRERAFF
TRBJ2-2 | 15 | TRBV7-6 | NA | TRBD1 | TGTGCCAGCGGACAAACAGGGGCGGACACCGGGGAGCTGTTTTTT | CASGQTGADTGELFF
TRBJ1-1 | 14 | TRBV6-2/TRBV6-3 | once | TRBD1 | TGTGCCAGCAGTTACCCCGACAGGGTCACTGAAGCTTTCTTT | CASSYPDRVTEAFF
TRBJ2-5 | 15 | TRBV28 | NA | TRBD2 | TGTGCCAGCAGTTTTATCCAGCGGGGAAAAGAGACCCAGTACTTC | CASSFIQRGKETQYF
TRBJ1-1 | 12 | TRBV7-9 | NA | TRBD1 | TGTGCCAGCAGCTTGGACAGGAATGAAGCTTTCTTT | CASSLDRNEAFF
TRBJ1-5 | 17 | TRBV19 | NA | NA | TGTGCCAGTAGTTCCCAACAGCAAAGGGGGGGTAATCAGCCCCAGCATTTT | CASSSQQQRGGNQPQHF
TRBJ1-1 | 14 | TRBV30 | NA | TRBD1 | TGTGCCTGGAGTGTAGGGCCAGGGGGCACTGAAGCTTTCTTT | CAWSVGPGGTEAFF
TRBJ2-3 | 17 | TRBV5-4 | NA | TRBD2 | TGTGCCAGCAGATCACGGACTAGCGGGGGGGCAGCGGATACGCAGTATTTT | CASRSRTSGGAADTQYF
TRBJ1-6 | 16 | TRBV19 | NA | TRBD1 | TGTGCCAGTAGTATAGACGGGACAGGGTTATATTCACCCCTCCACTTT | CASSIDGTGLYSPLHF
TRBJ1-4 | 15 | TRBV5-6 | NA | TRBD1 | TGTGCCAGCAGCTCCACGGGACAGGTTAATGAAAAACTGTTTTTT | CASSSTGQVNEKLFF
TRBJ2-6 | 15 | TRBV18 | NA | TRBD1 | TGTGCCAGCACGGGACAGGGCTTTGGGGCCAACGTCCTGACTTTC | CASTGQGFGANVLTF
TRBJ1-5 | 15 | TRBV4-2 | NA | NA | TGTGCCAGCAGCCAAGATCCCCAGGGGAATCAGCCCCAGCATTTT | CASSQDPQGNQPQHF
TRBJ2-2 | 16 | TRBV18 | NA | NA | TGTGCCAGCTCACCATTGGCCAGTGGGCTAACCGGGGAGCTGTTTTTT | CASSPLASGLTGELFF
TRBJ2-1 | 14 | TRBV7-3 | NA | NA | TGTGCCAGCAGCTTAGCGCCTACGGTCAATGAGCAGTTCTTC | CASSLAPTVNEQFF
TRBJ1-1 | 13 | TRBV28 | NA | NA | TGTGCCAGCAGTTCGGGACAACCGCGCTCAGGTTTCTTT | CASSSGQPRSGFF
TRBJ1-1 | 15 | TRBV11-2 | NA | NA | TGTGCCAGCAGCTTCTCCCTAGTTCTGAACACTGAAGCTTTCTTT | CASSFSLVLNTEAFF
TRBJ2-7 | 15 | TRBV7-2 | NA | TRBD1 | TGTGCCAGCAGCTTATCGGACAGGGGGTCCTACGAGCAGTACTTC | CASSLSDRGSYEQYF
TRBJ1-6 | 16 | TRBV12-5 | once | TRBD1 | TGTGCTAGTGGCCGGAGGGACAGGCTTTATAATTCACCCCTCCACTTT | CASGRRDRLYNSPLHF
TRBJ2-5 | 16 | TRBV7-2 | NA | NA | TGTGCCAGCAGCTCGGAGGGCCCTCCGAGGCAAGAGACCCAGTACTTC | CASSSEGPPRQETQYF
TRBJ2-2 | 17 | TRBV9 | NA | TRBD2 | TGTGCCAGCAGCGTAGATCGGAGCGGGGGGAACACCGGGGAGCTGTTTTTT | CASSVDRSGGNTGELFF
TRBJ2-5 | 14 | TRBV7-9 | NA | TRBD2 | TGTGCCAGCAGCTTAGGGACTAGGAGAGAGACCCAGTACTTC | CASSLGTRRETQYF